This T cell receptor beta chain comes out of a study of blood T cell repertoires in COVID-19. CDR3 length: 15 residues. Unmatched junction bases numbered 0, after V lost 2 bases and J lost 1 base. Looked up from germline, CDR1 is MNHEY and CDR2 is SVGEGT. Authors' analysis steps: How many nucleated cells were present was estimated from reference gene primer amplification. Here immunoSEQ multiplex PCR was the method, and the copy in TCRdb shows in-frame clones only, minus some. The V and J calls and clone size were taken over from that table, and D and trimming were inferred from the DNA. Of some 220,000 clones detected, about 83% appear once; the ten largest clones hold about 1.3%.

Source material: peripheral blood. This sequence originates from a woman in her 30s with COVID-19, enrolled during active disease. This chain connects TRBV6-2 or TRBV6-3 to TRBJ2-3; 10 bases fit TRBD2. CDR3 sequence (DNA): TGTGCCAGCAGTTACGGGACTAGCGGCACAGATACGCAGTATTTT. The encoded protein is CASSYGTSGTDTQYF.